The 27 T cell receptor beta chains reported below all come from one sample, sequenced in a study of blood T cell repertoires in COVID-19. The protocol was immunoSEQ multiplex PCR, while the TCRdb copy is restricted to in-frame clones and leaves out a portion. The sample holds around 26,000 clones, approximately 92% seen once. Sequenced material: peripheral blood. These receptors all stem from a human donor in a cohort sampled during active COVID-19.

This chain uses TRBV19 with TRBJ2-7; TRBD1 agrees at 8 bases. V gave up 5 bases and J gave up 1 base; unmatched junction bases: 7. CDR3 length: 15 amino acids. Germline V gene sequence: CDR1 LNHDA, CDR2 SQIVND (reference sequence). CDR3 sequence reads: CASSVRQGPSYEQYF. DNA of the CDR3: TGTGCCAGTAGTGTCCGACAGGGGCCTTCCTACGAGCAGTACTTC.

This chain uses TRBV3-1 (or the pseudogene TRBV3-2) with TRBJ1-1; tentatively, D is TRBD1 (5 bases). The CDR3 covers 13 residues. Germline loops: CDR1 LGHDT, CDR2 YNNKEL (reference sequence). V was trimmed by 4 bases and J by 5 bases, leaving 11 bases between them. The CDR3 DNA reads as TGTGCCAGCAGCCTAAGGGGAGGGACTGAAGCTTTCTTT. This encodes CASSLRGGTEAFF.

The chain employs TRBV9 and TRBJ1-1, with D possibly TRBD1 on 5 matching bases. V was pared by 1 base and J by 7 bases, with 11 bases between. Looked up from germline, CDR1 is SGDLS and CDR2 is YYNGEE. The CDR3 has 13 residues. CDR3 DNA sequence: TGTGCCAGCAGCGTAAGGGGTTCAGGTGAAGCTTTCTTT. Amino acid sequence: CASSVRGSGEAFF.

The V call is TRBV6-6, the J call TRBJ2-1; 9 bases line up with TRBD2. Per the germline V gene, CDR1 is MNHNY and CDR2 is SVGAGI (reference sequence). V was clipped by 0 bases and J by 4 bases; unmatched bases: 4. CDR3 length: 16 amino acids. DNA for the CDR3: TGTGCCAGCAGTTACTCGACTAGCGGAGCGTACAATGAGCAGTTCTTC. This gives the protein CASSYSTSGAYNEQFF.

The chain is built from TRBV6-1 and TRBJ1-2, with D uncertain. The germline gives CDR1 MNHNS, CDR2 SASEGT. The CDR3 totals 15 residues. Trimming removed 0 bases at V and 5 bases at J, with 13 bases between. This chain's CDR3 is CASSEAGGPAYGYTF. The CDR3 coding sequence is TGTGCCAGCAGTGAAGCCGGTGGGCCGGCGTATGGCTACACCTTC.

V is TRBV7-3 and J is TRBJ2-3; D perhaps matches TRBD2 (5 bases). Trimming took off 0 bases at V and 2 bases at J, with 18 bases between the two ends. Germline values: CDR1 SGHTA, CDR2 FQGTGA. CDR3 length: 18 amino acids. CDR3 bases: TGTGCCAGCAGCTTAACGATGTCCGGAGGCGGATACACAGATACGCAGTATTTT. It specifies CASSLTMSGGGYTDTQYF.

This clone showed up just a few times. The chain recombines TRBV3-1 (or the pseudogene TRBV3-2) with TRBJ2-7; 8 bases line up with TRBD1. The CDR3 runs 12 residues. Looked up from germline, CDR1 is LGHDT and CDR2 is YNNKEL (reference sequence). The ends lost 2 bases at V and 6 bases at J; junction bases unmatched: 0. This CDR3 reads CASSQQGAEQYF. The DNA for the CDR3 is TGTGCCAGCAGCCAACAGGGGGCCGAGCAGTACTTC.

The V and J genes are TRBV7-9 and TRBJ1-2; D is undetermined. CDR1 and CDR2 from the germline V gene are SEHNR and FQNEAQ (reference sequence). The CDR3 totals 14 residues. V lost 3 bases and J 4 bases, leaving 12 bases between the germline ends. This CDR3 reads CASSLSPLPYGYTF. DNA of the CDR3: TGTGCCAGCAGCTTGAGTCCCTTGCCCTATGGCTACACCTTC.

This chain joins TRBV28 and TRBJ2-2, with 11 bases that match TRBD1. Germline CDR1 and CDR2: MDHEN and SYDVKM. The V and J ends lost 6 bases and 4 bases, in that order; junction bases with no gene match: 7. The CDR3 loop spans 16 amino acids. The CDR3 is CASRPGGTGGTGELFF. CDR3 DNA: TGTGCCAGCAGACCAGGTGGGACAGGGGGCACCGGGGAGCTGTTTTTT.

V is TRBV3-1 (or the pseudogene TRBV3-2) and J is TRBJ1-2; D uncertain. CDR1 and CDR2 (germline): LGHDT, YNNKEL (reference sequence). This CDR3 has 12 residues. V was pared by 2 bases and J by 7 bases, with 8 bases between. The CDR3 region is CASSQLRGGYTF. DNA for the CDR3: TGTGCCAGCAGCCAATTGCGGGGTGGCTACACCTTC.

This sequence joins TRBV7-8 and TRBJ1-1; 7 bases line up with TRBD1. Trimming took 5 bases from V and 2 from J; bases not matched to a gene: 11. CDR1 and CDR2 from the germline V gene are SGHVS and FQNEAQ. CDR3 length equals 16 residues. CDR3: CASSHLEGAYNTEAFF. CDR3 nucleotide sequence: TGTGCCAGCAGCCACCTGGAGGGGGCTTATAACACTGAAGCTTTCTTT.

This clone was detected only once. The V and J genes are TRBV5-4 and TRBJ2-3, with TRBD2 identical over 13 bases. CDR1 is SGHNT and CDR2 is YYREEE in the germline V gene (reference sequence). J lost 2 bases, V lost 4 bases, and 4 bases had no gene match. This CDR3 region has 16 residues. The CDR3 region has the DNA TGTGCCAGCAGCAGGGGACTAGCGGGAAACACAGATACGCAGTATTTT. Amino acids: CASSRGLAGNTDTQYF.

The V gene is TRBV11-3, the J gene TRBJ2-7; D is unclear. CDR1 and CDR2 from the germline V gene are SGHNT and YENEEA. V lost 5 bases, J lost 2 bases, and 7 bases lay in between. There are 12 residues in the CDR3. The chain's CDR3 is CASSARAYEQYF. CDR3 DNA: TGTGCCAGCAGCGCCCGGGCCTACGAGCAGTACTTC.

The J gene is TRBJ2-7, the V gene TRBV27, with TRBD1 matching 9 bases. Germline V lookup: CDR1 MNHEY, CDR2 SMNVEV (reference sequence). J gave up 4 bases and V 6 bases, and 10 bases lay outside the gene matches. The CDR3 is made up of 15 amino acids. The CDR3 spells CASSLGTGFSYEQYF. In DNA, the CDR3 is TGTGCCAGCAGCCTTGGGACAGGGTTTAGTTACGAGCAGTACTTC.

This rearrangement joins TRBV6-5 to TRBJ1-2; TRBD1 might be the D (5 bases). The V gene lost 6 bases and the J gene lost 11 bases, with 22 bases spanning the gap. Germline V lookup: CDR1 MNHEY, CDR2 SVGAGI. CDR3 length: 14 residues. CDR3 sequence: CASRSPARGGFYTF. The CDR3 DNA follows: TGTGCCAGCAGGTCCCCCGCCCGTGGGGGGTTTTACACCTTC.

This clone was seen more than once but under ten times. This sequence joins TRBV11-2 and TRBJ1-5; the D gene is possibly TRBD1 (6 bases). The CDR3 is made up of 14 amino acids. Germline V gene lookup returns CDR1 SGHAT and CDR2 FQNNGV. V was pared by 5 bases and J by 4 bases, with 12 bases between. Here the CDR3 reads CASSPRTANQPQHF. In DNA, the CDR3 is TGTGCCAGCAGCCCAAGGACAGCTAATCAGCCCCAGCATTTT. The full variable domain, completed using reference TRBV11-2 and TRBJ1-5, is EAGVAQSPRYKIIEKRQSVAFWCNPISGHATLYWYQQILGQGPKLLIQFQNNGVVDDSQLPKDRFSAERLKGVDSTLKIQPAKLEDSAVYLCASSPRTANQPQHFGDGTRLSIL.

This rearrangement joins TRBV3-1 (or the pseudogene TRBV3-2) to TRBJ2-5; 10 bases are a match to TRBD2. The V segment lost 1 base and the J segment 5 bases; nucleotides outside the gene matches: 19. Looked up from germline, CDR1 is LGHDT and CDR2 is YNNKEL (reference sequence). CDR3 length: 20 amino acids. CDR3 protein: CASSQVAASGSGYESETQYF. The DNA of the CDR3 is TGTGCCAGCAGCCAAGTGGCGGCTAGCGGGAGCGGCTACGAGTCGGAGACCCAGTACTTC.

J is TRBJ2-1 and V is TRBV7-2; no firm D call. Trimming removed 5 bases at V and 8 bases at J, with 19 bases between. This CDR3 contains 15 residues. The V gene's germline CDR1 is SGHTA and CDR2 FQGNSA. CDR3 coding DNA: TGTGCCAGCAGCCCGCCGAGTGGGCCTTCATATGAGCAGTTCTTC. The encoded protein is CASSPPSGPSYEQFF.

The chain employs TRBV30 and TRBJ2-1; possibly TRBD2 for D (9 bases). This CDR3 is 19 amino acids long. The germline V gene encodes CDR1 GTSNPN and CDR2 SVGIG (reference sequence). Between the trimmed V and J ends, which lost 3 bases and 4 bases, there was a span of 28 bases. CDR3 loop: CAWRGPDREPSGRYNEQFF. The CDR3 nucleotides read TGTGCCTGGAGGGGACCGGACAGGGAGCCAAGCGGGAGGTACAATGAGCAGTTCTTC.

The rearrangement joins TRBV29-1 to TRBJ2-1; no clear D gene. This CDR3 contains 14 residues. The germline V gene encodes CDR1 SQVTM and CDR2 ANQGSEA. V lost 1 base and J lost 3, with 10 bases in between. The CDR3 DNA reads TGCAGCGTTGAAGTAACAGCCCACTACAATGAGCAGTTCTTC. Encoded protein: CSVEVTAHYNEQFF.

The V gene is TRBV6-6, the J gene TRBJ1-1; no clear D gene. V gave up 6 bases and J gave up 0 bases, with 11 bases separating them. CDR1 and CDR2 (germline): MNHNY, SVGAGI (reference sequence). This CDR3 region has 14 residues. The CDR3 nucleotides are TGTGCCAGCAGGCCCACTTATATGAACACTGAAGCTTTCTTT. This codes for CASRPTYMNTEAFF.

The chain employs TRBV5-8 and TRBJ1-5, with 8 bases matching TRBD1. The germline V gene encodes CDR1 SGHTS and CDR2 YDEGEE. J lost 3 bases, V lost 8 bases, and 10 bases had no gene match. CDR3 size: 15 residues. This CDR3 reads CASHSAGQVNQPQHF. The CDR3 nucleotides read TGTGCCAGTCACTCAGCGGGACAGGTCAATCAGCCCCAGCATTTT.

The CDR3 DNA follows: TGTGCCAGCAGCCAAGGGCAGGCCAATCAGCCCCAGCATTTT. Amino acids: CASSQGQANQPQHF. This chain connects TRBV3-1 (or the pseudogene TRBV3-2) to TRBJ1-5; no clear D. Deletions cut 1 base from V and 3 bases from J, with 7 bases between. The CDR3 sequence is 14 residues long. Germline V lookup: CDR1 LGHDT, CDR2 YNNKEL (reference sequence).

V is TRBV19 and J is TRBJ1-1, with D tentatively TRBD1 (5 bases). V gave up 11 bases and J gave up 0 bases, with 10 bases separating them. CDR1 is LNHDA and CDR2 is SQIVND in the germline V gene (reference sequence). The CDR3 is made up of 12 amino acids. This CDR3 reads CAASGLNTEAFF. CDR3 in DNA: TGTGCCGCCTCAGGGTTGAACACTGAAGCTTTCTTT.

V gene TRBV19 combines with J gene TRBJ2-6; D is possibly TRBD1 (5 bases). V lost 3 bases, J lost 3 bases, and 9 bases lay in between. CDR1 and CDR2 (germline): LNHDA, SQIVND (reference sequence). The CDR3 runs 15 residues. For the CDR3, the DNA is TGTGCCAGTAGTATTCAGGGTAATGGGGCCAACGTCCTGACTTTC. Amino acids: CASSIQGNGANVLTF.

This chain uses TRBV10-2 with TRBJ1-1; 8 bases match TRBD1. There are 14 residues in the CDR3. Germline V gives CDR1 WSHSY, CDR2 SAAADI. The junction had 4 bases not matched to a gene; V was cut back by 7 bases and J by 0 bases. CDR3 amino acids: CASIDRGMNTEAFF. The CDR3 DNA is TGCGCCAGCATCGACAGGGGAATGAACACTGAAGCTTTCTTT.

The J gene is TRBJ2-5, the V gene TRBV9; 9 positions agree with TRBD1. The CDR3 is 15 residues long. The V segment lost 4 bases and the J segment 2 bases; nucleotides outside the gene matches: 6. CDR1 is SGDLS and CDR2 is YYNGEE in the germline V gene. CDR3 sequence reads: CASSTRTGAQETQYF. Here the CDR3 DNA reads TGTGCCAGCAGCACTCGGACAGGGGCTCAAGAGACCCAGTACTTC.